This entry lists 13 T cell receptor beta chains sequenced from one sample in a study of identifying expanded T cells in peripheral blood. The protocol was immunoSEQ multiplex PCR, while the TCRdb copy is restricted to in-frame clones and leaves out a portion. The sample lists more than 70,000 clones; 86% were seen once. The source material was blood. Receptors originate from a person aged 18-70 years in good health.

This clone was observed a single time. CDR3 nucleotides: TGTGCAAGTCGCAGAATAAAGACTCCACGAAAGATCTATGGCTACACCTTC. This sequence encodes CASRRIKTPRKIYGYTF. The rearrangement uses TRBV12-2 and TRBJ1-2. TRBV12-2 is described as a pseudogene. This CDR3 contains 17 residues.

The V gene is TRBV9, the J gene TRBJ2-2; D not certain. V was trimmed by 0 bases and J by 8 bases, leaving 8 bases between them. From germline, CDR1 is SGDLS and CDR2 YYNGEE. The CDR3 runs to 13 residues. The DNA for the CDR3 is TGTGCCAGCAGCGTAGTCGGGTTGGGGGAGCTGTTTTTT. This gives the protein CASSVVGLGELFF. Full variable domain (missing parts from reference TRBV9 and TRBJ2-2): DSGVTQTPKHLITATGQRVTLRCSPRSGDLSVYWYQQSLDQGLQFLIQYYNGEERAKGNILERFSAQQFPDLHSELNLSSLELGDSALYFCASSVVGLGELFFGEGSRLTVL.

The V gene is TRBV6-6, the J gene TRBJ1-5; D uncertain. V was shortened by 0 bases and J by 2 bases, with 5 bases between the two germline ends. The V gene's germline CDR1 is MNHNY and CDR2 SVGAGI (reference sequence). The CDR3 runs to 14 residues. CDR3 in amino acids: CASSYSMGNQPQHF. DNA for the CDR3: TGTGCCAGCAGTTACTCGATGGGCAATCAGCCCCAGCATTTT.

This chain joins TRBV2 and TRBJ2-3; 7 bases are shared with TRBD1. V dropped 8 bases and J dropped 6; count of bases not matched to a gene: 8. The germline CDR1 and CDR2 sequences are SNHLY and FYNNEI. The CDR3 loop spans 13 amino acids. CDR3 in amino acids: CASHGQVYDTQYF. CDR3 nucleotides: TGTGCCAGCCACGGACAGGTTTACGATACGCAGTATTTT.

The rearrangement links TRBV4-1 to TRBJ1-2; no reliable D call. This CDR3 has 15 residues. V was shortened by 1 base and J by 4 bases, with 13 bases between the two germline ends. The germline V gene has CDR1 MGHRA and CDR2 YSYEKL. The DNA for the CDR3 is TGCGCCAGCAGCCAAGGTCCAGAGCACTTCTATGGCTACACCTTC. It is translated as CASSQGPEHFYGYTF.

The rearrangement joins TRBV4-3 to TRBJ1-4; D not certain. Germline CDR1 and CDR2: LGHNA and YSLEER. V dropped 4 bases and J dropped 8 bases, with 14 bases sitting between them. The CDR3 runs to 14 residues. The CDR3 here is CASSRLKDGEKLFF. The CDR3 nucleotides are TGCGCCAGCAGCCGCTTGAAAGATGGCGAAAAACTGTTTTTT.

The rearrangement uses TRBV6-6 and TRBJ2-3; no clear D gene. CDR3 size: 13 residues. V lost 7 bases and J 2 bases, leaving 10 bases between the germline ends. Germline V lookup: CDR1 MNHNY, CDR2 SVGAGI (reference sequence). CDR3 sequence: CASTPRHTDTQYF. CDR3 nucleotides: TGTGCCAGCACGCCCAGACACACAGATACGCAGTATTTT.

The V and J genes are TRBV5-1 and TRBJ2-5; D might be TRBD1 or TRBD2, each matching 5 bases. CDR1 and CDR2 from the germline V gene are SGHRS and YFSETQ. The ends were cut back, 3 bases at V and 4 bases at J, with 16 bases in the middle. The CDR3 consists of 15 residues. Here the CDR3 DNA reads TGCGCCAGCAGCTGGCGCCCCGAGGGGTCAGAGACCCAGTACTTC. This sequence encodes CASSWRPEGSETQYF.

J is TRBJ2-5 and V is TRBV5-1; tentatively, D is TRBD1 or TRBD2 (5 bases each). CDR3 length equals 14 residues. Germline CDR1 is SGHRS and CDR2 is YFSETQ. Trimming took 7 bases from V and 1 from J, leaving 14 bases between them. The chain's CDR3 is CASGTWTTQETQYF. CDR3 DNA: TGCGCCAGCGGGACGTGGACCACCCAAGAGACCCAGTACTTC. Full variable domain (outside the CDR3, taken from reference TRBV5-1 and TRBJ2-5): KAGVTQTPRYLIKTRGQQVTLSCSPISGHRSVSWYQQTPGQGLQFLFEYFSETQRNKGNFPGRFSGRQFSNSRSEMNVSTLELGDSALYLCASGTWTTQETQYFGPGTRLLVL.

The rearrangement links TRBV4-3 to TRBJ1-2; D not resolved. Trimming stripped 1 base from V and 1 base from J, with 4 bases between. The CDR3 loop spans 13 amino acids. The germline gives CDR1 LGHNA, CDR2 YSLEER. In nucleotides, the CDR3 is TGCGCCAGCAGCCAAGGGGTTAACTATGGCTACACCTTC. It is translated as CASSQGVNYGYTF.

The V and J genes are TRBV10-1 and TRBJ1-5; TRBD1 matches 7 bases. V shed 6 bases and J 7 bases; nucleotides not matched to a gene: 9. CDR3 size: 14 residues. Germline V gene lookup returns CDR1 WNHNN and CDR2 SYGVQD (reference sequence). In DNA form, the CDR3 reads TGCGCCAGCAGCCCTGACAGGGAGAGACAGCCCCAGCATTTT. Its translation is CASSPDRERQPQHF.

CDR3 in DNA: TGTGCCAGTAGTATAGCTAGCTCCTACGAGCAGTACTTC. Its protein product is CASSIASSYEQYF. The chain has TRBV19 and TRBJ2-7; D remains ambiguous. The CDR3 is 13 amino acids. From germline, CDR1 is LNHDA and CDR2 SQIVND (reference sequence). Trimming removed 1 base at V and 0 bases at J, with 4 bases between.

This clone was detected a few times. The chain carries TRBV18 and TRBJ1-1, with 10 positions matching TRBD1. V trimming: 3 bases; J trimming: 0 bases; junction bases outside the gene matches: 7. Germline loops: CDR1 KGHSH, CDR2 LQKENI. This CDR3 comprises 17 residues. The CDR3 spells CASSPPKGQGLNTEAFF. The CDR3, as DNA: TGTGCCAGCTCACCCCCGAAGGGACAGGGGTTGAACACTGAAGCTTTCTTT. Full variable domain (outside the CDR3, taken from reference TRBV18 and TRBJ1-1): NAGVMQNPRHLVRRRGQEARLRCSPMKGHSHVYWYRQLPEEGLKFMVYLQKENIIDESGMPKERFSAEFPKEGPSILRIQQVVRGDSAAYFCASSPPKGQGLNTEAFFGQGTRLTVV.